A single sample gave rise to the 11 T cell receptor beta chains below, sequenced in a study of blood T cells in healthy people across ages (dated by TCRdb to between 2015 and 2017). To prepare the library, 5' RACE was applied. The listed sequencing device is Illumina HiSeq 2500. A second about 7 to 11 cycle PCR used a sample-barcoded 5' primer and a J-beta primer mix. TCRdb trimmed the raw reads at Q25, called clones with MiXCR and kept productive beta chains. Duplicate CDR3 protein sequences are folded into a single record with the most common DNA and genes. For this sample there are about 1.4 million distinct CDR3 sequences; approximately 59% appear just once. About 6.7% of the sample belongs to the ten largest clones. The sequenced material came from blood. The receptors derive from a man between 18 and 35 years old in good health.

The chain carries TRBV4-2 and TRBJ2-1, with D tentatively TRBD1 (6 bases). V was cut by 1 base and J by 5 bases, with 9 bases left in between. CDR3 length: 14 amino acids. The germline gives CDR1 LGHNA, CDR2 YNFKEQ. The CDR3 DNA follows: TGTGCCAGCAGCCAAGGGACAGCGCACAATGAGCAGTTCTTC. Amino acids: CASSQGTAHNEQFF.

This rearrangement joins TRBV7-2 to TRBJ1-2, with D unclear. This CDR3 has 14 amino acids. Trimming removed 2 bases from V and 3 bases from J, with 10 bases in between. Germline V gene lookup returns CDR1 SGHTA and CDR2 FQGNSA. In DNA form, the CDR3 reads TGTGCCAGCAGCTTAAGCTTCGCGGACTATGGCTACACCTTC. Protein: CASSLSFADYGYTF.

The chain combines TRBV18 with TRBJ2-7; 9 nucleotides line up with TRBD1. V was pared by 6 bases and J by 6 bases, with 15 bases of the junction left unmatched. Germline V gene data show CDR1 as KGHSH and CDR2 as LQKENI. The CDR3 runs to 16 residues. CDR3 residues: CASSAPRGQGFAEQYF. CDR3 bases: TGTGCCAGCTCTGCACCAAGGGGACAGGGTTTCGCCGAGCAGTACTTC.

This clonotype has only a few counts. The gene calls are TRBV25-1 and TRBJ2-2, with a weak D call TRBD1 (5 bases). The germline V and J ends were trimmed by 5 bases and 2 bases, with 15 bases remaining between them. CDR3 length equals 16 residues. The germline V gene has CDR1 MGHDK and CDR2 SYGVNS. The CDR3 sequence: CASSPLQGYNTGELFF. The CDR3 coding sequence is TGTGCCAGCAGTCCCCTCCAGGGTTATAACACCGGGGAGCTGTTTTTT.

The chain couples TRBV29-1 to TRBJ2-4, with 7 bases fitting TRBD2. Near its end, the DNA agrees better with TRBJ2-7, so the J call may be wrong. This CDR3 contains 14 residues. Germline V gives CDR1 SQVTM, CDR2 ANQGSEA. CDR3 nucleotides: TGCAGCGTTCAGGGACTAAAAGAACGGGTCGAGCAGTACTTC. It translates to CSVQGLKERVEQYF.

This clonotype was seen a single time. The J gene is TRBJ1-2, the V gene TRBV6-5, with D perhaps matching TRBD1 (5 bases). The CDR3 is made up of 19 amino acids. V lost 4 bases to trimming and J lost 3 bases, with 27 bases between them. Germline CDR1 reads MNHEY; CDR2 reads SVGAGI. The CDR3 reads CASSSIRVAGPPLDYGYTF. The CDR3 nucleotides are TGTGCCAGCAGTTCGATCCGCGTGGCAGGGCCCCCTCTTGACTATGGCTACACCTTC.

This clonotype came up a few times. The chain recombines TRBV11-1 with TRBJ2-1; D is possibly TRBD1 or TRBD2 (6 bases each). V was clipped by 4 bases and J by 2 bases, with 12 bases between them. Per the germline V gene, CDR1 is SGHAT and CDR2 is FQDESV (reference sequence). The length of the CDR3 is 15 residues. The CDR3 protein is CASSYLGGPYNEQFF. As DNA, the CDR3 is TGTGCCAGCAGCTATTTAGGGGGGCCCTACAATGAGCAGTTCTTC.

This chain links TRBV20-1 with TRBJ2-5; 11 bases fit TRBD2. Germline-derived CDR1 and CDR2 are DFQATT and SNEGSKA (reference sequence). This CDR3 comprises 15 residues. Germline trimming cut 3 bases from V and 2 bases from J; bases unmatched to any gene: 5. CDR3 loop: CSASSTSGGQETQYF. The CDR3 DNA reads TGCAGTGCTAGTTCTACTAGCGGGGGACAAGAGACCCAGTACTTC.

The chain uses TRBV5-1 and TRBJ2-7; D ambiguous. Germline V CDR1 and CDR2: SGHRS, YFSETQ. V was cut by 2 bases and J by 3 bases, with 9 bases left in between. The CDR3 is 13 residues long. The chain's CDR3 is CASSLPQDYEQYF. CDR3 in DNA: TGCGCCAGCAGCTTACCCCAGGACTACGAGCAGTACTTC.

V usage is TRBV4-2 and J usage is TRBJ2-6; no firm D call. The CDR3 runs to 17 residues. V was trimmed by 1 base and J by 0 bases, leaving 10 bases between them. Per germline, CDR1 LGHNA and CDR2 YNFKEQ. The CDR3 DNA sequence: TGTGCCAGCAGCCAAGTAGTAGGGAACTCTGGGGCCAACGTCCTGACTTTC. It translates to CASSQVVGNSGANVLTF.

V is TRBV6-2 or TRBV6-3 and J is TRBJ2-7; the match to TRBD2 covers 11 bases. Germline lookup yields CDR1 MNHEY and CDR2 SVGEGT. This CDR3 contains 16 residues. V lost 4 bases to trimming and J lost 7 bases; unmatched junction nucleotides: 12. CDR3 amino acids: CASSSLTSGELNEQYF. CDR3 DNA: TGTGCCAGCAGTTCACTGACTAGCGGGGAACTTAATGAGCAGTACTTC.